The clone carrying this TCR beta chain has ten or more counts. Its antigen is as yet unknown. The entry originates in a study of early T cells in non-severe SARS-CoV-2 infection. Across the study: Sequencing input comprised bulk RNA from unsorted whole blood; chain pairing was not available. Whole-study results and caveats: VDJdb matching, biased toward anti-spike CD8 responses, missed private and CD4 specificities.

The V segment lost 1 base and the J segment 5 bases; nucleotides outside the gene matches: 8. The germline gives CDR1 SGHRS, CDR2 YFSETQ. The CDR3 sequence is 15 residues long. Individual cDNA molecules were tagged with unique molecular identifiers. TCRdb fed the 5' RACE reads into MiXCR, producing one record per CDR3 protein. The sample includes roughly 36,000 distinct CDR3 sequences, approximately 5% of them seen just once. The chain recombines TRBV5-1 with TRBJ2-7, with 8 bases that match TRBD2. The clonotype comes from an adult who was a healthcare worker with PCR-confirmed SARS-CoV-2 infection or an uninfected control (not recorded which). Sequences were obtained from whole blood. The chain's CDR3 is CASSLRSGGPNEQYF. The CDR3 nucleotides are TGCGCCAGCAGCTTGAGGAGCGGGGGTCCGAACGAGCAGTACTTC.